This T cell receptor beta chain came from a study of cytotoxic CD8 clonotypes in ibrutinib-treated CLL. About the study: By median around 70 months, approximately 12 had progressed and about 15 stayed remitted; responses had been 2 complete and roughly 25 partial. Response sampling took place at median about 12 months of treatment, range 6 to 36. Study results and caveats: Once treatment began, public clonotypes, which were uncommon, contracted or stayed stable.

Worth noting for this clone: Its antigen is not identified.

This CDR3 has 14 amino acids. Unmatched junction bases numbered 6, after V lost 3 bases and J lost 4 bases. CDR1 and CDR2 from the germline V gene are MDHEN and SYDVKM. Produced via immunoSEQ multiplex PCR; TCRdb's table is partial and in-frame only. The sample has some 290,000 clones, about 77% seen once. This clonotype was obtained from a human donor with chronic lymphocytic leukemia. The sample here was PBMCs, taken before ibrutinib treatment. The V and J genes are TRBV28 and TRBJ2-7, with TRBD1 identical over 7 bases. In nucleotides, the CDR3 is TGTGCCAGCAGTTTCCGACAGGGTAGGTACGAGCAGTACTTC. This translates into CASSFRQGRYEQYF.